This entry describes one T cell receptor beta chain. Participants' own reports of clinical history determined their cohort assignment. Recovered status applied to Cohort 3 donors who had two consecutive negative PCRs. It also applied to those with clearance or with symptom resolution. These data originate in a study of blood T cell repertoires in COVID-19. On the study more broadly: Samples taken during acute and convalescent COVID-19 were collected in the United States, Italy and Spain.

From germline, CDR1 is MGHDK and CDR2 SYGVNS. Trimming at V came to 8 bases and at J to 5 bases, leaving 10 bases not matched to a gene. CDR3 size: 14 residues. In the original workflow: Estimates of nucleated cell counts were drawn from the amplification of reference gene primers. Some clones are missing from TCRdb's copy, which holds only in-frame ones; the method was immunoSEQ multiplex PCR. D and trimming come from the DNA, and the V and J calls and clone size come from that table. This sample has around 290,000 clones, with approximately 85% found just once. Material: PBMCs or T cells enriched from blood (not recorded which). V is TRBV25-1 and J is TRBJ2-5; 8 positions match TRBD2. The clonotype comes from a woman under 40 who had recovered from COVID-19. The CDR3 nucleotides read TGTGCCAGCGGAGCCCTCGGGGGGGTCGAGACCCAGTACTTC. It specifies CASGALGGVETQYF.